One and the same sample provided the 31 T cell receptor beta chains below, sequenced in a study of T-cell memory formation after mild COVID-19. One entry per CDR3 protein results from TCRdb running MiXCR on the 5' RACE reads. The table lists more than 55,000 distinct CDR3 sequences, approximately 9.5% of them singletons, with 1.2% in the top ten. Input material: PBMCs or a T cell subset sorted from them (not recorded which). These receptors were obtained from a man aged 18 to 30 who had mild COVID-19 (a few samples of this study predate the infection). Cell type and time point are not known.

J is TRBJ2-7 and V is TRBV7-2, with TRBD1 matching over 7 bases. V shed 6 bases, J shed 4 bases, and the junction held 12 bases outside the gene matches. The germline gives CDR1 SGHTA, CDR2 FQGNSA. The CDR3 totals 15 residues. CDR3 bases: TGTGCCAGCAGTACTGACAGGGAGCATTCGTACGAGCAGTACGTC. Residues: CASSTDREHSYEQYV.

This clonotype showed up many times. V and J are TRBV5-1 and TRBJ2-1, with D perhaps TRBD1 (7 bases). The CDR3 spans 15 residues. Trimming shortened V by 6 bases and J by 7 bases, and 20 bases separated the two germline ends. Germline CDR1 and CDR2: SGHRS and YFSETQ. The CDR3 region has the DNA TGCGCCAGCACCAGGGGGGACTGGGCCGGTAATGAGCAGTTCTTC. Its translation: CASTRGDWAGNEQFF.

A word on this clonotype: This may come from a read error, since a much larger clone is one base off. The CDR3 DNA is TGTGCCAGCTCACCAATGGAGACCCAGTACTTC. Translation gives CASSPMETQYF. The rearrangement links TRBV18 to TRBJ2-5; D not resolved. This CDR3 is 11 amino acids long. Germline V lookup: CDR1 KGHSH, CDR2 LQKENI. Trimming cost V 2 bases and J 5 bases, with 3 bases left between them.

This chain links TRBV7-6 with TRBJ2-1; D is tentatively TRBD1 or TRBD2 (5 bases each). Germline V gives CDR1 SGHVS, CDR2 FNYEAQ. Between the trimmed V and J ends, which lost 5 bases and 8 bases, there was a span of 16 bases. This CDR3 is 14 amino acids long. CDR3 sequence: CASSHLGVADEQFF. The CDR3 DNA is TGTGCCAGCAGCCACCTGGGGGTGGCCGATGAGCAGTTCTTC.

This clonotype was counted a few times. This chain links TRBV5-4 with TRBJ2-5, with D perhaps matching TRBD2 (6 bases). The V gene lost 3 bases and the J gene lost 1 base, with 13 bases spanning the gap. Germline V gene sequence: CDR1 SGHNT, CDR2 YYREEE (reference sequence). This CDR3 is built from 15 residues. The CDR3 region is CASSSKLAGQETQYF. The CDR3 bases are TGTGCCAGCAGCTCAAAACTAGCCGGCCAAGAGACCCAGTACTTC.

The genes are TRBV7-2 and TRBJ2-6, with D possibly matching TRBD1 (5 bases). Germline V gives CDR1 SGHTA, CDR2 FQGNSA. The CDR3 loop spans 16 amino acids. Trimming removed 8 bases at V and 3 bases at J, with 17 bases between. The CDR3 nucleotides are TGTGCCAGCCGCCAAAAAAGGGGAAGTGGGGCCAACGTCCTGACTTTC. Residues: CASRQKRGSGANVLTF.

This clonotype has more than one count but fewer than ten. The CDR3 DNA reads TGTGCCAGCAGTGTACAGCGGGGGGGCTACAATGAGCAGTTCTTC. Amino acid sequence: CASSVQRGGYNEQFF. This rearrangement joins TRBV12-3 or TRBV12-4 to TRBJ2-1; 10 bases match TRBD2. V shed 5 bases and J 3 bases; nucleotides not matched to a gene: 4. CDR3 length equals 15 residues.

This clonotype appeared many times. The V call is TRBV9, the J call TRBJ2-4; a weak D match, TRBD2 (6 bases). Trimming removed 2 bases from V and 8 bases from J, with 11 bases in between. Germline CDR1 and CDR2: SGDLS and YYNGEE. The CDR3 is 13 amino acids. This CDR3 reads CASSVGGIDIQYF. In nucleotides, the CDR3 is TGTGCCAGCAGCGTTGGGGGGATCGACATTCAGTACTTC.

This clonotype appeared many times. The rearrangement links TRBV5-1 to TRBJ2-7, with 8 nucleotides matching TRBD1. The CDR3 is 14 amino acids. The germline CDR1 and CDR2 sequences are SGHRS and YFSETQ. J gave up 3 bases and V 4 bases, and 6 bases lay outside the gene matches. CDR3 DNA: TGCGCCAGCAGCGAACAGGGGGAAGGCTACGAGCAGTACTTC. Protein: CASSEQGEGYEQYF.

This chain links TRBV29-1 with TRBJ2-7, with 7 bases fitting TRBD2. The CDR3 length is 14 residues. From germline, CDR1 is SQVTM and CDR2 ANQGSEA. Trimming cost V 4 bases and J 3 bases; bases outside gene matches: 9. CDR3 sequence reads: CSVAASGGDYEQYF. DNA of the CDR3: TGCAGCGTTGCCGCGTCGGGGGGAGACTACGAGCAGTACTTC.

This clonotype was detected only a few times. The rearrangement uses TRBV20-1 and TRBJ2-5, with TRBD1 matching 8 bases. CDR1 DFQATT and CDR2 SNEGSKA come from the germline V gene (reference sequence). The CDR3 contains 12 residues. The V gene end was trimmed by 5 bases and the J gene end by 4 bases; junction bases not matched to a gene: 3. CDR3 in amino acids: CSAPGQGETQYF. CDR3 sequence (DNA): TGCAGTGCTCCCGGACAGGGAGAGACCCAGTACTTC.

The table lists this clonotype with many counts. The chain employs TRBV12-3 or TRBV12-4 and TRBJ1-5; D remains ambiguous. This CDR3 has 15 residues. The V end was cut by 2 bases, the J end by 3 bases, with 11 bases between. In DNA, the CDR3 is TGTGCCAGCAGTTTATCCAGCGGATTCAATCAGCCCCAGCATTTT. Its protein product is CASSLSSGFNQPQHF.

This rearrangement joins TRBV5-1 to TRBJ2-2; unclear D gene. Between the trimmed V and J ends, which lost 0 bases and 8 bases, there was a span of 11 bases. The CDR3 is 14 amino acids. In germline, CDR1 is SGHRS, CDR2 YFSETQ. CDR3: CASSLVTVRGELFF. CDR3 coding DNA: TGCGCCAGCAGCTTGGTAACAGTCAGAGGGGAGCTGTTTTTT. Together with reference TRBV5-1 and TRBJ2-2, the CDR3 gives the full variable domain: KAGVTQTPRYLIKTRGQQVTLSCSPISGHRSVSWYQQTPGQGLQFLFEYFSETQRNKGNFPGRFSGRQFSNSRSEMNVSTLELGDSALYLCASSLVTVRGELFFGEGSRLTVL.

This clonotype has a count of ten or more. The chain uses TRBV6-5 and TRBJ2-3, with 8 bases matching TRBD1. CDR1 and CDR2 from the germline V gene are MNHEY and SVGAGI. The J segment lost 4 bases and the V segment lost 7 bases, leaving 4 bases of the junction unmatched. CDR3 size: 13 residues. CDR3 coding DNA: TGTGCCAGCACCAACAGGGGGGCAGATACGCAGTATTTT. Translation gives CASTNRGADTQYF.

This clonotype was detected ten times or more. The chain has TRBV5-4 and TRBJ2-3; 10 bases agree with TRBD2. From germline, CDR1 is SGHNT and CDR2 YYREEE (reference sequence). The trim removed 0 bases at V and 1 base at J, leaving 5 bases unmatched. The CDR3 has 17 residues. The CDR3 sequence is CASSLAAGTSGTDTQYF. The CDR3 region has the DNA TGTGCCAGCAGCTTGGCCGCAGGGACTAGCGGCACAGATACGCAGTATTTT.

The chain combines TRBV6-4 with TRBJ2-3, with 8 bases matching TRBD1. The CDR3 loop spans 15 amino acids. The J segment lost 1 base and the V segment lost 6 bases, leaving 6 bases of the junction unmatched. In germline, CDR1 is MRHNA, CDR2 SNTAGT. The CDR3, as DNA: TGTGCCAGCAGAAACGGACAGGGCTGCACAGATACGCAGTATTTT. Translated, it gives CASRNGQGCTDTQYF.

CDR3 sequence reads: CASSASGAIQYF. As DNA, the CDR3 is TGTGCCAGCAGCGCTTCCGGGGCAATCCAGTACTTC. The J gene is TRBJ2-4, the V gene TRBV7-2, with D perhaps TRBD1 or TRBD2 (5 bases each). The CDR3 covers 12 residues. Germline V CDR1 and CDR2: SGHTA, FQGNSA. Trimming removed 5 bases from V and 13 bases from J, with 15 bases in between.

At least ten counts were recorded for this clonotype. The chain has TRBV7-3 and TRBJ2-1; TRBD1 is a possible D gene (6 bases). V was cut by 5 bases and J by 7 bases, with 12 bases left in between. There are 13 residues in the CDR3. Germline CDR1 and CDR2: SGHTA and FQGTGA. The CDR3 region is CASSQQGGNEQFF. In nucleotides, the CDR3 is TGTGCCAGCAGCCAACAGGGCGGTAATGAGCAGTTCTTC.

CDR3 nucleotides: TGCGCCAGCAGCCAAGATCAGCGGGGGGTCACAGATACGCAGTATTTT. It is translated as CASSQDQRGVTDTQYF. The J gene is TRBJ2-3, the V gene TRBV4-3; 9 nucleotides line up with TRBD2. The CDR3 totals 16 residues. Germline V gene data show CDR1 as LGHNA and CDR2 as YSLEER. Losses at the gene ends were 0 bases for V and 2 bases for J; bases not matched to a gene: 3.

The V and J genes are TRBV7-2 and TRBJ2-5, with TRBD1 as a possible D gene (5 bases). The CDR3 has 14 amino acids. Germline assignment: CDR1 SGHTA and CDR2 FQGNSA. V lost 5 bases to trimming and J lost 7 bases, with 17 bases between them. CDR3: CASSPETVPGTQYF. CDR3 coding DNA: TGTGCCAGCAGCCCGGAGACAGTGCCCGGGACCCAGTACTTC.

In DNA, the CDR3 is TGTGCCAGCAGCTTTTCTTCCGTGGATGGCTACACCTTC. Translated: CASSFSSVDGYTF. The rearrangement joins TRBV7-2 to TRBJ1-2; no firm D call. Deletions cut 3 bases from V and 6 bases from J, with 11 bases between. CDR3 length: 13 amino acids. The V gene's germline CDR1 is SGHTA and CDR2 FQGNSA.

This clonotype was seen ten or more times. The chain carries TRBV7-8 and TRBJ2-1, with D possibly being TRBD1 or TRBD2 (7 bases each). The V end was cut by 3 bases, the J end by 8 bases, with 23 bases between. The germline V gene encodes CDR1 SGHVS and CDR2 FQNEAQ. The CDR3 spans 17 residues. CDR3 sequence reads: CASSFRQGPQGGDEQFF. CDR3 bases: TGTGCCAGCAGCTTCCGACAGGGCCCTCAGGGGGGGGATGAGCAGTTCTTC.

The CDR3: CATSDYGNTEAFF. In DNA form, the CDR3 reads TGTGCCACCAGTGATTACGGGAACACTGAAGCTTTCTTT. The rearrangement uses TRBV24-1 and TRBJ1-1; D gene uncertain. V lost 2 bases, J lost 1 base, and 4 bases lay in between. CDR1 KGHDR and CDR2 SFDVKD come from the germline V gene. The CDR3 totals 13 residues.

This clonotype was observed many times. This sequence joins TRBV29-1 and TRBJ1-2; a weak D match, TRBD1 (5 bases). Germline V gene data show CDR1 as SQVTM and CDR2 as ANQGSEA. The V and J ends lost 4 bases and 4 bases respectively, with 19 bases between them. This CDR3 region has 15 residues. Here the CDR3 reads CSVGLKGVTVYGYTF. The CDR3 DNA reads TGCAGCGTTGGCCTCAAAGGTGTGACAGTCTATGGCTACACCTTC.

The sample holds a few counts of this clonotype. This chain uses TRBV7-9 with TRBJ2-3; maybe TRBD2 (5 bases). The CDR3 sequence is 16 residues long. Germline values: CDR1 SEHNR, CDR2 FQNEAQ (reference sequence). V lost 2 bases and J 3 bases, leaving 15 bases between the germline ends. The CDR3 nucleotides read TGTGCCAGCAGCTTATCGGCCGGGGAAGTGACAGATACGCAGTATTTT. Residues: CASSLSAGEVTDTQYF. Looking up the rest from reference TRBV7-9 and TRBJ2-3 gives the full variable domain: DTGVSQNPRHKITKRGQNVTFRCDPISEHNRLYWYRQTLGQGPEFLTYFQNEAQLEKSRLLSDRFSAERPKGSFSTLEIQRTEQGDSAMYLCASSLSAGEVTDTQYFGPGTRLTVL.

CDR3 in amino acids: CASSLLLRTLSYNEQFF. CDR3 bases: TGCGCCAGCAGCTTGTTACTACGGACTCTCTCCTACAATGAGCAGTTCTTC. This chain links TRBV5-1 with TRBJ2-1; tentatively, D is TRBD2 (5 bases). Germline-derived CDR1 and CDR2 are SGHRS and YFSETQ. V was pared by 1 base and J by 0 bases, with 14 bases between. The CDR3 loop spans 17 amino acids. Combining the CDR3 with reference TRBV5-1 and TRBJ2-1 gives the whole variable domain KAGVTQTPRYLIKTRGQQVTLSCSPISGHRSVSWYQQTPGQGLQFLFEYFSETQRNKGNFPGRFSGRQFSNSRSEMNVSTLELGDSALYLCASSLLLRTLSYNEQFFGPGTRLTVL.

V and J are TRBV5-1 and TRBJ2-7; the D gene is possibly TRBD2 (5 bases). The CDR3 has 15 residues. The V end lost 3 bases, the J end lost 6 bases, and 19 bases lay between the germline ends. The germline CDR1 and CDR2 sequences are SGHRS and YFSETQ. The DNA of the CDR3 is TGCGCCAGCAGCTCCGCGGCGGGCGCCCCCTCCGAGCAGTACTTC. It specifies CASSSAAGAPSEQYF.

V usage is TRBV15 and J usage is TRBJ1-6, with a weak D call TRBD1 (5 bases). The CDR3 is 17 residues long. Looked up from germline, CDR1 is LNHNV and CDR2 is YYDKDF (reference sequence). V was shortened by 0 bases and J by 9 bases, with 18 bases between the two germline ends. The CDR3 nucleotides read TGTGCCACCAGCAGAGATATAATGACAGCCGGTAGTTCACCCCTCCACTTT. It codes for CATSRDIMTAGSSPLHF.

The chain couples TRBV5-6 to TRBJ1-1; weak D call: TRBD1 (5 bases). From germline, CDR1 is SGHDT and CDR2 YYEEEE. CDR3 size: 16 residues. V lost 4 bases and J 0 bases, leaving 16 bases between the germline ends. CDR3 loop: CASSGWGIFMNTEAFF. The CDR3 nucleotides read TGTGCCAGCAGCGGATGGGGCATATTCATGAACACTGAAGCTTTCTTT.

The rearrangement uses TRBV20-1 and TRBJ2-3; a weak D match, TRBD1 (6 bases). CDR1 is DFQATT, CDR2 SNEGSKA, per germline (reference sequence). V was pared by 3 bases and J by 6 bases, with 10 bases between. This CDR3 is 12 amino acids long. The CDR3 loop is CSASPTGDTQYF. CDR3 in DNA: TGCAGTGCTAGCCCGACAGGTGATACGCAGTATTTT.

This clonotype came up many times. The chain carries TRBV6-6 and TRBJ2-7; 10 nucleotides agree with TRBD1. The germline CDR1 and CDR2 sequences are MNHNY and SVGAGI (reference sequence). There are 14 residues in the CDR3. V gave up 4 bases and J gave up 4 bases; unmatched junction bases: 4. CDR3 sequence (DNA): TGTGCCAGCAGTTCACCGGGACAGGGGTACGAGCAGTACGTC. This sequence encodes CASSSPGQGYEQYV.